Each of the 13 T cell receptor beta chains below was sequenced from the same sample in a study of TIL therapy for anti-PD-1-resistant metastatic lung cancer (dated by TCRdb to the early 2020s). The time point label, read with the paper, signifies: pre-treatment sample, taken before nivolumab and TIL therapy. Excised metastases, mostly pleural nodules or supraclavicular lymph nodes, were used as baseline tumor samples and were taken from the same resection from which TIL were grown. The immunoSEQ v3 hsTCRB kit was used to amplify TCR beta CDR3 regions from genomic DNA through bias-controlled multiplex PCR. TCRdb obtained this table from immuneACCESS and retained in-frame rearrangements with V and J assigned. These tables miss some clones; where compared with another copy, unresolved V genes account for less than half of the shortfall, and the remainder is unexplained. The sample table contains tens of thousands of clones; only one count was recorded for roughly 72% of them. The top ten constitute about 7.4% of the sample.

The material sequenced was tumor tissue, taken at baseline. The receptors come from a person aged 30 to 80 with non-small cell lung cancer.

The chain links TRBV30 to TRBJ2-3; TRBD1 aligns across 10 bases. Losses at the gene ends were 7 bases for V and 4 bases for J; bases not matched to a gene: 8. There are 14 residues in the CDR3. The V gene's germline CDR1 is GTSNPN and CDR2 SVGIG (reference sequence). The chain's CDR3 is CASRQGAEADTQYF. In nucleotides, the CDR3 is TGTGCCTCCAGACAGGGGGCAGAGGCAGATACGCAGTATTTT.

The rearrangement links TRBV7-8 to TRBJ2-7; 10 bases agree with TRBD2. Germline V CDR1 and CDR2: SGHVS, FQNEAQ. The CDR3 covers 15 residues. V lost 2 bases, J lost 7 bases, and 8 bases stayed unmatched. The CDR3 sequence is CASSLTSGEVWEQYF. The CDR3 nucleotides are TGTGCCAGCAGCTTAACTAGCGGGGAGGTCTGGGAGCAGTACTTC.

The V call is TRBV5-1, the J call TRBJ2-5; 9 nucleotides agree with TRBD1. The J call could be wrong; TRBJ2-7 is a better fit for the DNA end. Germline V lookup: CDR1 SGHRS, CDR2 YFSETQ. CDR3 length: 13 amino acids. The CDR3 is CASGEGQGYEQYF. DNA for the CDR3: TGCGCCAGCGGGGAGGGACAGGGCTACGAGCAGTACTTC.

The CDR3 reads CASSQYVGRGEQFF. In nucleotides, the CDR3 is TGCGCCAGCAGTCAATATGTGGGGCGAGGGGAGCAGTTCTTC. The chain has TRBV23-1 and TRBJ2-1; TRBD1 or TRBD2 may be the D gene (5 bases each). TRBV23-1 is identified as an open reading frame with a role that is uncertain. The V gene lost 1 base and the J gene lost 10 bases, with 14 bases spanning the gap. The CDR3 totals 14 residues.

The V call is TRBV5-4, the J call TRBJ1-3; TRBD1 agrees at 8 bases. CDR1 is SGHNT, CDR2 YYREEE, per germline (reference sequence). The CDR3 spans 15 residues. V gave up 2 bases and J gave up 4 bases; unmatched junction bases: 5. The CDR3 DNA is TGTGCCAGCAGCTTTGGACAGGGAGGCGGAAACACCATATATTTT. Translating gives CASSFGQGGGNTIYF.

The chain joins TRBV5-1 to TRBJ2-5; D gene uncertain. V lost 4 bases to trimming and J lost 3 bases, with 10 bases between them. The CDR3 has 13 residues. Germline V CDR1 and CDR2: SGHRS, YFSETQ. The CDR3 reads CASSPFGEETQYF. CDR3 coding DNA: TGCGCCAGCAGCCCCTTTGGGGAAGAGACCCAGTACTTC.

The chain recombines TRBV2 with TRBJ1-1; D is possibly TRBD1 (6 bases). Trimming cost V 5 bases and J 5 bases, with 12 bases left between them. Germline CDR1 SNHLY, CDR2 FYNNEI. The CDR3 length is 13 residues. CDR3 nucleotides: TGTGCCAGCAGTAGACAGGTGGTTACTGAAGCTTTCTTT. Its translation is CASSRQVVTEAFF.

The chain carries TRBV25-1 and TRBJ2-5; D may be TRBD1 (5 bases). The CDR3 is made up of 13 amino acids. Per germline, CDR1 MGHDK and CDR2 SYGVNS. V lost 2 bases and J 5 bases, leaving 9 bases between the germline ends. CDR3 coding DNA: TGTGCCAGCAGTGAACTACAGGAGGAGACCCAGTACTTC. It codes for CASSELQEETQYF. Based on the CDR3 plus reference TRBV25-1 and TRBJ2-5, the full variable domain is EADIYQTPRYLVIGTGKKITLECSQTMGHDKMYWYQQDPGMELHLIHYSYGVNSTEKGDLSSESTVSRIRTEHFPLTLESARPSHTSQYLCASSELQEETQYFGPGTRLLVL.

This sequence joins TRBV30 and TRBJ1-2; no clear D. Germline CDR1 and CDR2: GTSNPN and SVGIG (reference sequence). The CDR3 has 15 residues. V lost 0 bases to trimming and J lost 4 bases, with 15 bases between them. This CDR3 is CAWSVYQWVLYGYTF. The CDR3 DNA follows: TGTGCCTGGAGTGTGTATCAATGGGTTCTCTATGGCTACACCTTC. The variable domain in full, with the rest retrieved from reference TRBV30 and TRBJ1-2, is SQTIHQWPATLVQPVGSPLSLECTVEGTSNPNLYWYRQAAGRGLQLLFYSVGIGQISSEVPQNLSASRPQDRQFILSSKKLLLSDSGFYLCAWSVYQWVLYGYTFGSGTRLTVV.

The gene calls are TRBV7-2 and TRBJ2-1, with D hard to call. V lost 7 bases and J lost 5, with 18 bases in between. Germline CDR1 reads SGHTA; CDR2 reads FQGNSA. The CDR3 spans 15 residues. The CDR3 here is CASNVIPFADNEQFF. As DNA, the CDR3 is TGTGCCAGCAACGTTATTCCGTTTGCCGACAATGAGCAGTTCTTC.

In DNA, the CDR3 is TGTGCCAGCAGCTGGGGGGCAGCGGACGAGCAGTACTTC. Protein sequence: CASSWGAADEQYF. The chain employs TRBV11-2 and TRBJ2-7; D is perhaps TRBD1 or TRBD2 (6 bases each). Trimming removed 4 bases at V and 5 bases at J, with 12 bases between. CDR3 length: 13 residues. Per germline, CDR1 SGHAT and CDR2 FQNNGV.

V and J are TRBV27 and TRBJ1-2, with D unclear. The germline V gene has CDR1 MNHEY and CDR2 SMNVEV (reference sequence). The CDR3 has 12 residues. V lost 5 bases and J 8 bases, leaving 12 bases between the germline ends. The CDR3: CASSPQFGGYTF. DNA of the CDR3: TGTGCCAGCAGTCCCCAATTTGGAGGCTACACCTTC.

The chain combines TRBV10-1 with TRBJ1-1; no definite D call. Germline assignment: CDR1 WNHNN and CDR2 SYGVQD (reference sequence). CDR3 length: 13 residues. V dropped 4 bases and J dropped 1 base, with 7 bases sitting between them. The CDR3 region is CASSVRRNTEAFF. Here the CDR3 DNA reads TGCGCCAGCAGTGTTAGGCGGAACACTGAAGCTTTCTTT.